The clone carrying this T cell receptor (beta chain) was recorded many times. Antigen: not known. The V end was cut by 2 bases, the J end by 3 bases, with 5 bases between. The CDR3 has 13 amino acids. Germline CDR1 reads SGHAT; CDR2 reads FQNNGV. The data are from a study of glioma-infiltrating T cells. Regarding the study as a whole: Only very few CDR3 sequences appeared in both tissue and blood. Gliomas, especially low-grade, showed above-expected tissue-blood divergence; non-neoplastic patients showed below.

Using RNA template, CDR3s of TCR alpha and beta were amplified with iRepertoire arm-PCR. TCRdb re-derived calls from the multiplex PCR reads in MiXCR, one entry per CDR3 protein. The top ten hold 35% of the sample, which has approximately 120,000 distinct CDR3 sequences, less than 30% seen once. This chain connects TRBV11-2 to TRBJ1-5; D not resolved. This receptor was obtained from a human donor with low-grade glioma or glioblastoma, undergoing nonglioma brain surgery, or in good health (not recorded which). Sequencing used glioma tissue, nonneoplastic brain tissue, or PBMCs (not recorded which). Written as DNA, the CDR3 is TGTGCCAGCAGCTTAAAAGACAATCAGCCCCAGCATTTT. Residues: CASSLKDNQPQHF.